This TCR beta chain was recorded in a study of T-cell memory formation after mild COVID-19. TCRdb redid the calling of the 5' RACE reads with MiXCR, one entry per CDR3 protein. Of some 180,000 distinct CDR3 sequences in the sample, about a fifth were seen once. This CDR3 region has 14 residues. The germline V gene has CDR1 SEHNR and CDR2 FQNEAQ (reference sequence). Trimming removed 10 bases at V and 0 bases at J, with 13 bases between. This clonotype was detected a few times. This TCR was recovered from a man younger than 35 who had mild COVID-19 (a few samples of this study predate the infection). Cell type and time point are not known. The sequencing input was PBMCs or a T cell subset sorted from them (not recorded which). The chain combines TRBV7-9 with TRBJ1-5; D gene ambiguous. CDR3 bases: TGTGCCACAGGCGGAGGAGATAGCAATCAGCCCCAGCATTTT. This sequence encodes CATGGGDSNQPQHF.